The rows below give T cell receptor beta chains drawn from one sample of a study of PD-L1 blockade in urothelial cancer. The table came from immunoSEQ multiplex PCR; TCRdb's copy has only in-frame clones and leaves some out. In the table there are 65,000 to 80,000 clones, around 90% of which are singletons. The specimen comprised PBMCs, sampled around atezolizumab (anti-PD-L1) treatment. These receptor sequences come from a man aged 65 to 79 with urothelial cancer. The CDR3 runs from the conserved cysteine through the conserved F or W. D genes are given only for firm matches. For some rows the clone size is stated as once, few or many, or as a class when expanded; others skip it.

cdr3_nt | cdr3_aa | j_call | d_call | v_call | clone_size
TGTGCCAGCCAGGGGCCAGCGAACACCGGGGAGCTGTTTTTT | CASQGPANTGELFF | TRBJ2-2 | . | TRBV28 | .
TGTGCCAGCTCACCTCAGGGTAACACTGAAGCTTTCTTT | CASSPQGNTEAFF | TRBJ1-1 | . | TRBV18 | .
TGTGCCACCAGTTATGTACAGGGGCTACCTAACTATGGCTACACCTTC | CATSYVQGLPNYGYTF | TRBJ1-2 | TRBD1 | TRBV15 | .
TGTGCCAGCAGTTTATTAGGGACAGGCGTGGATACGCAGTATTTT | CASSLLGTGVDTQYF | TRBJ2-3 | TRBD1 | TRBV6-5 | .
TGTGCCAGCAGCCCGACTAGCGGGAGGGCAGATACGCAGTATTTT | CASSPTSGRADTQYF | TRBJ2-3 | TRBD2 | TRBV14 | .
TGCGCCAGCAGTGATGTAGCGGGAGTGTTAAGGGAGCAGTACTTC | CASSDVAGVLREQYF | TRBJ2-7 | TRBD2 | TRBV10-2 | .
TGTGCCAGCTCCTCGACAGGGAATCAGCCCCAGCATTTT | CASSSTGNQPQHF | TRBJ1-5 | TRBD1 | TRBV18 | .
TGCGCCAGCAGCTCCGGGACAGGGGTACGCACAGATACGCAGTATTTT | CASSSGTGVRTDTQYF | TRBJ2-3 | TRBD1 | TRBV5-1 | .
TGTGCCAGCAGTAGATCCAGGGGTCGCGACGAGCAGTACTTC | CASSRSRGRDEQYF | TRBJ2-7 | . | TRBV28 | few
TGTGCCAGCAGCTCCGCGGGACGTGGGAACACCGGGGAGCTGTTTTTT | CASSSAGRGNTGELFF | TRBJ2-2 | . | TRBV5-4 | .
TGTGCCAGTAGTATCCCCTTGACATCTGGAAACACCATATATTTT | CASSIPLTSGNTIYF | TRBJ1-3 | . | TRBV19 | .
TGTGCCAGCAGCATTGGGACAGCTAGGGAGCAGTACTTC | CASSIGTAREQYF | TRBJ2-7 | TRBD1 | TRBV7-9 | .
TGTGCCAGCAGCCAAGGGACTAGCGGGAGGGCGAATGAGCAGTTCTTC | CASSQGTSGRANEQFF | TRBJ2-1 | TRBD2 | TRBV11-3 | .
TGCGCCAGCAGCTTGGGGCGGGACTCTGGCACAGATACGCAGTATTTT | CASSLGRDSGTDTQYF | TRBJ2-3 | . | TRBV5-1 | .
TGTGCCAGCAGCTTAGGGGGACAGGGGGCGCGGGGAAACACCATATATTTT | CASSLGGQGARGNTIYF | TRBJ1-3 | TRBD1 | TRBV7-8 | .
TGTGCCAGTACCACACTAGGGCCTACTCGGGGAAACATTCAGTACTTC | CASTTLGPTRGNIQYF | TRBJ2-4 | . | TRBV19 | .
TGTGCCAGCGGGGGCCGTTTCTCCGGGGAGCTGTTTTTT | CASGGRFSGELFF | TRBJ2-2 | . | TRBV27 | few
TGCGCCAGCAGCTTGAGCGGGGCTCACAATGAGCAGTTCTTC | CASSLSGAHNEQFF | TRBJ2-1 | TRBD2 | TRBV5-1 | .
TGTGCCAGCACCTTATCGGTTAAGACAGATGAAGCTTTCTTT | CASTLSVKTDEAFF | TRBJ1-1 | . | TRBV7-2 | .
TGTGCCAGCAGTGAGACCGGGACAGGAGGCTACGAGCAGTACTTC | CASSETGTGGYEQYF | TRBJ2-7 | TRBD1 | TRBV25-1 | .
TGTGCCTGGAGTCCGGGCTATAATTCACCCCTCCACTTT | CAWSPGYNSPLHF | TRBJ1-6 | . | TRBV30 | .
TGTGCCAGCAGCTCACAGGGGATGAAAAACGAGCAGTACTTC | CASSSQGMKNEQYF | TRBJ2-7 | TRBD1 | TRBV5-6 | .
TGTGCCAGCAGCTTGACGCGGGAGTGGGCCACAGATACGCAGTATTTT | CASSLTREWATDTQYF | TRBJ2-3 | TRBD2 | TRBV5-6 | .
TGTGCCAGCAGTTTATCCCTCCCGGGACAGGGGAATGGCTACACCTTC | CASSLSLPGQGNGYTF | TRBJ1-2 | TRBD1 | TRBV28 | .
TGTGCCAGCAGTTACTCGAGGAGGGCCCGCACAGATACGCAGTATTTT | CASSYSRRARTDTQYF | TRBJ2-3 | . | TRBV6-5 | .
TGTGCCAGCAGCAAAGTCGGGGACAGGGTTCTAGCGGGAGCCGGGGAGACCCAGTACTTC | CASSKVGDRVLAGAGETQYF | TRBJ2-5 | . | TRBV21-1 | .
TGTGCCAGCAGCTTGTATGGCAAGGGACAGGGAATCTACGAGCAGTACTTC | CASSLYGKGQGIYEQYF | TRBJ2-7 | TRBD1 | TRBV5-6 | .
TGTGCCAGCAGTAAATACCGTCACAGCTCTTCGGGGGAGACCCAGTACTTC | CASSKYRHSSSGETQYF | TRBJ2-5 | . | TRBV28 | .
TGCGCCAGCAGCTTGGAGGGTCGGGGGGTGAGCTACGAGCAGTACTTC | CASSLEGRGVSYEQYF | TRBJ2-7 | TRBD2 | TRBV5-1 | .
TGTGCCAGTAGGGACAGGGAGAATCAGCCCCAGCATTTT | CASRDRENQPQHF | TRBJ1-5 | TRBD1 | TRBV19 | .
TGTGCCAGCAGCCTAAAGGGACAGGCCGTTGGCGATGAGCAGTTCTTC | CASSLKGQAVGDEQFF | TRBJ2-1 | TRBD1 | TRBV7-2 | .
TGCGCCAGCAGCTGGGGACAGGGTGACAACTATGGCTACACCTTC | CASSWGQGDNYGYTF | TRBJ1-2 | TRBD1 | TRBV5-1 | .
TGTGCCCGGGGCAGGGGTCGAGCCAAAAACATTCAGTACTTC | CARGRGRAKNIQYF | TRBJ2-4 | . | TRBV28 | .
TGCGCCAGCAGCTTTGGGCAGGGACTAGCGGGAGTGGGCAATGAGCAGTTCTTC | CASSFGQGLAGVGNEQFF | TRBJ2-1 | TRBD2 | TRBV5-1 | .
TGTGCCAGCAGTGACTCTAGCTCTGGAAACACCATATATTTT | CASSDSSSGNTIYF | TRBJ1-3 | . | TRBV6-1 | .
TGTGCCAGCAGGCCACAGGGGGCCGGCACTGAAGCTTTCTTT | CASRPQGAGTEAFF | TRBJ1-1 | TRBD1 | TRBV6-6 | once
TGTGCCAGCTCAGAGACTAGCGGGAAGGTTATCCACGAGCAGTACTTC | CASSETSGKVIHEQYF | TRBJ2-7 | TRBD2 | TRBV18 | .
TGCGCCAGCGGCTTGTCTACCGGGACAGGGGTAGACACCATATATTTT | CASGLSTGTGVDTIYF | TRBJ1-3 | TRBD1 | TRBV5-1 | .
TGTGCCAGCAGCGACAGGGGCTACGAGCAGTACTTC | CASSDRGYEQYF | TRBJ2-7 | TRBD1 | TRBV27 | once
TGTGCCAGCAGTGAATACGAGGGATGGGCCGGGGAGCTGTTTTTT | CASSEYEGWAGELFF | TRBJ2-2 | . | TRBV25-1 | .
TGTGCCAGCAGCTTAGCGTGGATGACAGGGGGCACTGAAGCTTTCTTT | CASSLAWMTGGTEAFF | TRBJ1-1 | TRBD1 | TRBV7-2 | .
TGTGCCAGCAGTTACCCAGTAACAGGCCGCACAGATACGCAGTATTTT | CASSYPVTGRTDTQYF | TRBJ2-3 | . | TRBV6-7 | .
TGCGCCAGCAGCCTAGGACTAGCGGGAGCCGCAGATACGCAGTATTTT | CASSLGLAGAADTQYF | TRBJ2-3 | TRBD2 | TRBV5-1 | .
TGTGCCATCAGTGAGGGAGTAGAGCGTGGCTACACCTTC | CAISEGVERGYTF | TRBJ1-2 | . | TRBV10-3 | .
TGTGCCAGCAGTGGCCTAGCGGGGACCACAGATACGCAGTATTTT | CASSGLAGTTDTQYF | TRBJ2-3 | TRBD2 | TRBV6-4 | .
TGTGCCAGCAGCTTGGTCAGGCAGGGCTACTATGGCTACACCTTC | CASSLVRQGYYGYTF | TRBJ1-2 | . | TRBV5-4 | .
TGTGCCAGCAGCTTAGCGCCGGGACTAGCGGGAGGAACCGGGGAGCTGTTTTTT | CASSLAPGLAGGTGELFF | TRBJ2-2 | TRBD2 | TRBV11-1 | .
TGTGCCTGGGACTGGAAGGAGAGCCAGTACTTC | CAWDWKESQYF | TRBJ2-5 | . | TRBV30 | once
TGTGCCAGCACCATCGACAGGGGCACAGATACGCAGTATTTT | CASTIDRGTDTQYF | TRBJ2-3 | TRBD1 | TRBV11-2 | .
TGTGCCAGCAGCCCTCAGAGGGCGGGGACTAGATTCCAAGAGACCCAGTACTTC | CASSPQRAGTRFQETQYF | TRBJ2-5 | TRBD2 | TRBV11-2 | .
TGTGCCATCAGTGAGTCAGGCCTAGCGGGAGGAAAGGAGACCCAGTACTTC | CAISESGLAGGKETQYF | TRBJ2-5 | TRBD2 | TRBV10-3 | .
TGTGCCAGCAGCTCGCGGCTAGCGGGAGGTGTGGATACGCAGTATTTT | CASSSRLAGGVDTQYF | TRBJ2-3 | TRBD2 | TRBV7-6 | .
TGTGCCAGTCAACCCAGACAGGAGAACACTGAAGCTTTCTTT | CASQPRQENTEAFF | TRBJ1-1 | . | TRBV2 | .
TGTGCCAGCAGTAGCCTACAGGGGTTCCTAGCCAAAAACATTCAGTACTTC | CASSSLQGFLAKNIQYF | TRBJ2-4 | TRBD1 | TRBV27 | .
TGTGCCACAGGGGGGACGGGCAATCAGCCCCAGCATTTT | CATGGTGNQPQHF | TRBJ1-5 | TRBD1 | TRBV6-1 | .
TGTGCCACCAGCAGAGATGTTACAGTCTCTGGAAACACCATATATTTT | CATSRDVTVSGNTIYF | TRBJ1-3 | . | TRBV15 | .
TGTGCCAGCAGCCAGATATCGGAGACCCAGTACTTC | CASSQISETQYF | TRBJ2-5 | . | TRBV7-8 | .
TGTGCCAGCAGCTTAGAAACGGAGTTTTACTCCTACGAGCAGTACTTC | CASSLETEFYSYEQYF | TRBJ2-7 | . | TRBV11-2 | .
TGTGCCAGTAGTGCCGACAGGGGCCTGGGCACAGATACGCAGTATTTT | CASSADRGLGTDTQYF | TRBJ2-3 | TRBD1 | TRBV19 | .
TGTGCCACCAGTGGGACTCCTGGAAACACCATATATTTT | CATSGTPGNTIYF | TRBJ1-3 | . | TRBV15 | .